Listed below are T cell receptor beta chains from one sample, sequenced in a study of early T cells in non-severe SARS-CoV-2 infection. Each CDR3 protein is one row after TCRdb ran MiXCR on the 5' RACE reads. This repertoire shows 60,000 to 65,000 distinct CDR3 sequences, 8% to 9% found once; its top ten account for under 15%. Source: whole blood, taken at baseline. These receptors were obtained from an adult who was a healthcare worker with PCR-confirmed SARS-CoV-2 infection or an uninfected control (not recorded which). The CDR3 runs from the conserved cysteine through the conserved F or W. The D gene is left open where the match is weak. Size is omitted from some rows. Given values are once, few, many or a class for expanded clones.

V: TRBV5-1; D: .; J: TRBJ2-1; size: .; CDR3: CASSLSQGNYNEQFF; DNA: TGCGCCAGCAGCTTATCACAGGGCAATTACAATGAGCAGTTCTTC
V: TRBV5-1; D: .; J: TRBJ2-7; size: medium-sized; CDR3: CASSLGETSTYEQYF; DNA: TGCGCCAGCAGCTTAGGCGAGACATCTACCTACGAGCAGTACTTC
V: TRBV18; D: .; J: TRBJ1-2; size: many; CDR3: CASSPASEYTF; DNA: TGTGCCAGCTCACCCGCCTCCGAATACACCTTC
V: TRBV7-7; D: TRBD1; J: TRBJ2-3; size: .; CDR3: CASSPTGGADTQYF; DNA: TGTGCTAGCAGCCCGACAGGGGGGGCAGATACGCAGTATTTT
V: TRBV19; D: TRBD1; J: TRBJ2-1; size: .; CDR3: CASSVNRGDPKQFF; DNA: TGTGCCAGTAGTGTTAACAGGGGGGATCCTAAGCAGTTCTTC
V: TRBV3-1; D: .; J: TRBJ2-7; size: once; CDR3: CASSLLPGQIYEQYF; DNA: TGTGCCAGCAGCCTGTTACCGGGCCAAATCTACGAGCAGTACTTC
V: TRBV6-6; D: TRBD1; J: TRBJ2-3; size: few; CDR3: CASRQGALTDTQYF; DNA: TGTGCCAGCCGACAGGGGGCCTTAACAGATACGCAGTATTTT
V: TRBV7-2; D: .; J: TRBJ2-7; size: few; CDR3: CASTLGGTFYEQYF; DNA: TGTGCCAGCACCCTAGGGGGGACTTTCTACGAGCAGTACTTC
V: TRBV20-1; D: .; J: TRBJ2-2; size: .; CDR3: CSASGGGWTGELFF; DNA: TGCAGTGCTAGTGGCGGCGGTTGGACCGGGGAGCTGTTTTTT
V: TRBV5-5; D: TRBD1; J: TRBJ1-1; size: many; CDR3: CASSLHRGNTEAFF; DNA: TGTGCCAGCAGCTTGCACAGGGGAAACACTGAAGCTTTCTTT
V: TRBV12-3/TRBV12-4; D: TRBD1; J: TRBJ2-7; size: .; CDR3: CASSFTGGAGAYEQYF; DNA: TGTGCCAGCAGTTTTACAGGGGGCGCAGGGGCCTACGAGCAGTACTTC
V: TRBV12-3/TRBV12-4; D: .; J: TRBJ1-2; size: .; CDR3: CASSFNLAGGGYTF; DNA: TGTGCCAGCAGTTTCAACCTCGCGGGTGGCGGCTACACCTTC
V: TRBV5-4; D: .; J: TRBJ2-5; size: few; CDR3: CASSSKKEQETQYF; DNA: TGTGCCAGCAGCTCTAAGAAGGAGCAAGAGACCCAGTACTTC
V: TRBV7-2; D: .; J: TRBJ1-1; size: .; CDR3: CASSLGRAGTEAFF; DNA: TGTGCCAGCAGCTTAGGCAGGGCTGGGACTGAAGCTTTCTTT
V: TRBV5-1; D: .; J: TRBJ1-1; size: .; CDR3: CASSSGAEAFF; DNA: TGCGCCAGCAGCTCCGGCGCTGAAGCTTTCTTT
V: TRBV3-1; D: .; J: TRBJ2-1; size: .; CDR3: CASSRINEQFF; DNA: TGTGCCAGCAGCCGGATTAATGAGCAGTTCTTC
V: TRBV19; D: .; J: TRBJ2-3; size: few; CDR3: CASRGRGTDTQYF; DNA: TGTGCCAGCCGGGGGCGGGGCACAGATACGCAGTATTTT
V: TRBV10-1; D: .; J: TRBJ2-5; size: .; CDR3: CASSDPGFGETQYF; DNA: TGCGCCAGCAGTGATCCGGGGTTCGGAGAGACCCAGTACTTC
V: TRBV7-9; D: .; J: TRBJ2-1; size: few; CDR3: CASSLGGWSIEQFF; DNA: TGTGCCAGCAGCTTAGGGGGCTGGAGTATCGAGCAGTTCTTC
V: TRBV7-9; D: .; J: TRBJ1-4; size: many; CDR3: CASSLYRDGEKLFF; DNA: TGTGCCAGCAGCTTATACAGGGACGGGGAAAAACTGTTTTTT
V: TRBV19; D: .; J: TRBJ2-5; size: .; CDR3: CASSISGTGQETQYF; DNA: TGTGCCAGTAGTATAAGCGGGACAGGTCAAGAGACCCAGTACTTC
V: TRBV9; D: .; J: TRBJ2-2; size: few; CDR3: CASTAGGDIGTGELFF; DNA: TGTGCCAGCACCGCCGGTGGGGACATTGGGACCGGGGAGCTGTTTTTT
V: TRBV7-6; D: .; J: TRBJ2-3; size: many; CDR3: CASSSRADTQYF; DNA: TGTGCCAGCAGCTCCAGGGCAGATACGCAGTATTTT
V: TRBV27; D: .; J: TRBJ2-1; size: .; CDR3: CASSYRDGSHLGQFF; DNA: TGTGCCAGCAGCTACCGGGACGGGAGTCACTTAGGGCAGTTCTTC
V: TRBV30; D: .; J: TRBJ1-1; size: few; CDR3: CAWSLMNTEAFF; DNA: TGTGCCTGGAGTCTTATGAACACTGAAGCTTTCTTT
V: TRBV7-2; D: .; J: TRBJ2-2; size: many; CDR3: CASSPSAAGELFF; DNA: TGTGCCAGCAGCCCATCCGCCGCCGGGGAGCTGTTTTTT
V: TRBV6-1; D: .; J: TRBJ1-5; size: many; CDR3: CASRETARSNQPQHF; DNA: TGTGCCAGCAGGGAGACGGCTCGTAGCAATCAGCCCCAGCATTTT
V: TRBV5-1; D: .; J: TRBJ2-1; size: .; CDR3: CASSLAQLSDEQFF; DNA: TGCGCCAGCAGCTTGGCGCAGCTTAGCGATGAGCAGTTCTTC
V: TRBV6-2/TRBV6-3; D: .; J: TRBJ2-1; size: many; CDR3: CASSYADNEQFF; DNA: TGTGCCAGCAGTTATGCCGACAATGAGCAGTTCTTC